This is a list of T cell receptor beta chains from one sample in a study of cytomegalovirus exposure and HLA in healthy donors. Generated by immunoSEQ multiplex PCR, the TCRdb table keeps only in-frame clones and is missing some. This sample yields approximately 170,000 clones, of which 77% are seen a single time; around 2.8% belongs to the top ten. Sequencing input: PBMCs. These receptors were taken from a woman in her forties in good health and CMV-seropositive. Both conserved end residues are part of each CDR3. Fields, in order: clone size, J gene, V gene, CDR3 length, D gene, CDR3 DNA, CDR3 protein. The D gene is left open where the match is weak. The listing skips clone size in some rows; elsewhere it reads once, few, many or a size class.

-	TRBJ2-7	TRBV19	16	TRBD2	TGTGCCAGTAGTATTGATGGCGGGGGGGCCTCCTACGAGCAGTACTTC	CASSIDGGGASYEQYF
-	TRBJ2-7	TRBV30	14	TRBD2	TGTGCCTGGAGCGGGGGGTTTCTCTCCTACGAGCAGTACTTC	CAWSGGFLSYEQYF
-	TRBJ1-2	TRBV6-6	13	-	TGTGCCAGCAGTTACGGAGGGGGGGATGGCTACACCTTC	CASSYGGGDGYTF
-	TRBJ2-5	TRBV5-5	15	TRBD2	TGTGCCAGCAACCTCCAAGGGGCGGGAGTTGAGACCCAGTACTTC	CASNLQGAGVETQYF
-	TRBJ1-5	TRBV6-5	13	-	TGTGCCAGCAGTCTCATCGGGGATCAGCCCCAGCATTTT	CASSLIGDQPQHF
-	TRBJ1-3	TRBV30	12	TRBD1	TGTGCCTGGAGTGCCCCGGGACAGGGAATCTATTTT	CAWSAPGQGIYF
-	TRBJ2-7	TRBV9	19	TRBD2	TGTGCCAGCAGCGTAGGAGGCGACCCACTAGCGGGAGGGACCTACGAGCAGTACTTC	CASSVGGDPLAGGTYEQYF
-	TRBJ1-5	TRBV7-2	15	TRBD1	TGTGCCAGCAGCTTAGAGACAGGGGGCGGTCAGCCCCAGCATTTT	CASSLETGGGQPQHF
once	TRBJ2-7	TRBV18	15	TRBD1	TGTGCCAGCTCACCACCGGGACAGGGCTATAACGAGCAGTACTTC	CASSPPGQGYNEQYF
-	TRBJ1-6	TRBV30	15	-	TGTGCCTGGAGTGAACAGGCGATTACCCTCTCACCCCTCCACTTT	CAWSEQAITLSPLHF
-	TRBJ1-1	TRBV28	12	-	TGTGCCAGCAGTCCACCCGGGGCTGAAGCTTTCTTT	CASSPPGAEAFF
-	TRBJ2-1	TRBV5-4	15	TRBD1	TGTGCCAGCAGCTCCCGACAGGGGACCTACAATGAGCAGTTCTTC	CASSSRQGTYNEQFF
-	TRBJ1-5	TRBV18	13	-	TGTGCCAGCTCGCGGGGGGAGAATCAGCCCCAGCATTTT	CASSRGENQPQHF
once	TRBJ2-5	TRBV30	16	TRBD2	TGTGCCTGGAGTCTTCAGACTAGCGGGGGGGCTCGGGAGCAGTACTTC	CAWSLQTSGGAREQYF
-	TRBJ1-6	TRBV6-5	14	TRBD1	TGTGCCAGCAGCCGCGGACAGGGAATTTCACCCCTCCACTTT	CASSRGQGISPLHF
-	TRBJ2-6	TRBV15	17	-	TGTGCCACCAGCACTCGGAGTAGTCCCTCTGGGGCCAACGTCCTGACTTTC	CATSTRSSPSGANVLTF
-	TRBJ2-3	TRBV19	16	-	TGTGCCAGTAACCCCTCCCTTAGTGGGGGCGCAGATACGCAGTATTTT	CASNPSLSGGADTQYF
-	TRBJ2-5	TRBV30	16	TRBD1	TGTGCCTGGAGTGTACTATCAGGGGGCACTCAAGAGACCCAGTACTTC	CAWSVLSGGTQETQYF
-	TRBJ2-7	TRBV28	19	-	TGTGCCAGCAGTCCTACCCCCTACCCCCTCACGGGGGGCGGGTACGAGCAGTACTTC	CASSPTPYPLTGGGYEQYF
-	TRBJ1-2	TRBV28	17	TRBD1	TGTGCCAGCAGTCCCCTGCCGATAAACAGGGGGCCTGACGGCTACACCTTC	CASSPLPINRGPDGYTF
-	TRBJ2-7	TRBV6-5	15	TRBD1	TGTGCCAGCAGCCGTCCTGGACAGGGGATCCACGAGCAGTACTTC	CASSRPGQGIHEQYF
-	TRBJ2-7	TRBV12-5	14	-	TGTGCTAGTGGTTTGTCCTCAGGGGTGGGCGAGCAGTACTTC	CASGLSSGVGEQYF
-	TRBJ1-1	TRBV19	16	-	TGTGCCAGTAAGGGATTTGTTGGGGCAGGGGTCACTGAAGCTTTCTTT	CASKGFVGAGVTEAFF
few	TRBJ1-2	TRBV5-6	12	-	TGTGCCACCGGTGTTTCTAACTATGGCTACACCTTC	CATGVSNYGYTF